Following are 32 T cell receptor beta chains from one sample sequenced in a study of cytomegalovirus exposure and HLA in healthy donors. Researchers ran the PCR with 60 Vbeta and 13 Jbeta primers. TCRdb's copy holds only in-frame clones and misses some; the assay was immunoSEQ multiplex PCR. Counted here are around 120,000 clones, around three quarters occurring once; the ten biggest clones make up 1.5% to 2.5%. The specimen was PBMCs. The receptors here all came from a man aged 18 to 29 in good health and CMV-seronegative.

The CDR3 region has the DNA TGCAGCGTTGCGTCCGGGACTAGCGGGGGGTGGGCCCAGTACTTC. The encoded protein is CSVASGTSGGWAQYF. V usage is TRBV29-1 and J usage is TRBJ2-5, with 15 bases aligning to TRBD2. The V and J ends lost 4 bases and 9 bases, in that order; junction bases with no gene match: 9. The CDR3 loop spans 15 amino acids. In germline, CDR1 is SQVTM, CDR2 ANQGSEA.

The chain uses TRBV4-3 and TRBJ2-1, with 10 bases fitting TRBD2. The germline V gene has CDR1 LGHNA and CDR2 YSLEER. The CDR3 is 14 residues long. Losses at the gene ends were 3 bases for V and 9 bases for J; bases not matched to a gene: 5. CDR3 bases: TGCGCCAGCAGCCAGCCAGGACTAGCGGTTGAGCAGTTCTTC. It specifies CASSQPGLAVEQFF.

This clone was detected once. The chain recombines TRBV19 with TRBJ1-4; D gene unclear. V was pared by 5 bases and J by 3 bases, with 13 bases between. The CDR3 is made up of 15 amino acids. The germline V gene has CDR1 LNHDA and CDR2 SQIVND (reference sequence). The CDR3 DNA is TGTGCCAGTAGTCCACAGACGTTGGCTAATGAAAAACTGTTTTTT. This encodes CASSPQTLANEKLFF.

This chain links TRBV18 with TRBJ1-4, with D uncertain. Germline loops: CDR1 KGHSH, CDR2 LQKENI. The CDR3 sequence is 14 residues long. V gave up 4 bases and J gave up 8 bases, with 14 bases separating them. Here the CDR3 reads CASSQIGEREKLFF. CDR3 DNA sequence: TGTGCCAGCTCACAAATCGGGGAGAGGGAAAAACTGTTTTTT.

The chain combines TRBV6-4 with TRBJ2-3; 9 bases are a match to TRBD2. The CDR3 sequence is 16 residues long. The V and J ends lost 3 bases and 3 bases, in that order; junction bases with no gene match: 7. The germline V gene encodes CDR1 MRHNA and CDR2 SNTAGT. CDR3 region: CASSEGLAWGTDTQYF. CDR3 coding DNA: TGTGCCAGCAGTGAGGGACTAGCATGGGGGACAGATACGCAGTATTTT.

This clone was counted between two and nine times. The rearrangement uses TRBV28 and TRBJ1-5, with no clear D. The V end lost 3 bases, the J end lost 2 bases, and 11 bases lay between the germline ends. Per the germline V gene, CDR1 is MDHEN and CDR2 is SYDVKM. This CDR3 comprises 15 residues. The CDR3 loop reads CASSLGVTGNQPQHF. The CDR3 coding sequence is TGTGCCAGCAGTTTGGGAGTCACGGGCAATCAGCCCCAGCATTTT. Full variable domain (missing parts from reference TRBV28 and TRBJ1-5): DVKVTQSSRYLVKRTGEKVFLECVQDMDHENMFWYRQDPGLGLRLIYFSYDVKMKEKGDIPEGYSVSREKKERFSLILESASTNQTSMYLCASSLGVTGNQPQHFGDGTRLSIL.

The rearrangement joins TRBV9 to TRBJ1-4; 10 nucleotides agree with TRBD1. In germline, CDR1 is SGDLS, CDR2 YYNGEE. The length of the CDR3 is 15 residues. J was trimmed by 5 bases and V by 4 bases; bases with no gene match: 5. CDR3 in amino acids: CASSFGQGGNEKLFF. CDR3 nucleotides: TGTGCCAGCAGCTTCGGACAGGGGGGAAATGAAAAACTGTTTTTT.

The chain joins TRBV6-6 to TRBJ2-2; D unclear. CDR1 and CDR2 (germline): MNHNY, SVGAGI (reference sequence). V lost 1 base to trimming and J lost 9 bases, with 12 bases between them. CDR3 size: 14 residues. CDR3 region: CASSYYTKVWELFF. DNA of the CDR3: TGTGCCAGCAGTTACTACACCAAAGTCTGGGAGCTGTTTTTT.

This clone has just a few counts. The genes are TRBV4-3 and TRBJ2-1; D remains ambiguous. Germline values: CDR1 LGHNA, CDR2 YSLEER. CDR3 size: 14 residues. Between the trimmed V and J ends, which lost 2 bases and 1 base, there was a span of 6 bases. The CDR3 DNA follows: TGCGCCAGCAGCCAACTTTTGTCCTACAATGAGCAGTTCTTC. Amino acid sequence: CASSQLLSYNEQFF.

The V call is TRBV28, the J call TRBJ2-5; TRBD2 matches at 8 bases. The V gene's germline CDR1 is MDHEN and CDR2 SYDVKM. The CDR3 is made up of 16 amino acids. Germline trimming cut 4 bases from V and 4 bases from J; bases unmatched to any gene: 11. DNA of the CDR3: TGTGCCAGCAGTTCCCTTAGCGGGACCAGGGGAGAGACCCAGTACTTC. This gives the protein CASSSLSGTRGETQYF.

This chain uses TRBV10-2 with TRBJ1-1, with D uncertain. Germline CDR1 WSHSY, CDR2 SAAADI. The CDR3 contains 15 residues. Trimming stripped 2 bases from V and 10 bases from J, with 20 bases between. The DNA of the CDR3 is TGCGCCAGCAGTGAGGTACCCGACCCTGGCGGCGGAGCTTTCTTT. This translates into CASSEVPDPGGGAFF.

CDR3 protein: CASSYNLAKNIQYF. The DNA of the CDR3 is TGTGCCAGCAGCTATAATCTAGCCAAAAACATTCAGTACTTC. This chain links TRBV7-8 with TRBJ2-4; D is unresolved. This CDR3 spans 14 amino acids. Trimming took off 4 bases at V and 0 bases at J, with 7 bases between the two ends. Germline V gene data show CDR1 as SGHVS and CDR2 as FQNEAQ.

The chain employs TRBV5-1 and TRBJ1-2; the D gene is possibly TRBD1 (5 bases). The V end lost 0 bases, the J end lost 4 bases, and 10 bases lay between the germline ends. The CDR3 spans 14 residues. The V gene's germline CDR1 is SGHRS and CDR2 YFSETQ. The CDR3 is CASSLGQGSYGYTF. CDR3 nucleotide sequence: TGCGCCAGCAGCTTGGGGCAGGGAAGCTATGGCTACACCTTC.

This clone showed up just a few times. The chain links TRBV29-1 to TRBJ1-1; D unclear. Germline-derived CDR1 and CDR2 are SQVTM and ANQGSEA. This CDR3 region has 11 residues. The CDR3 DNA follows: TGCATCGGCGGCTTGAACACTGAAGCTTTCTTT. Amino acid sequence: CIGGLNTEAFF.

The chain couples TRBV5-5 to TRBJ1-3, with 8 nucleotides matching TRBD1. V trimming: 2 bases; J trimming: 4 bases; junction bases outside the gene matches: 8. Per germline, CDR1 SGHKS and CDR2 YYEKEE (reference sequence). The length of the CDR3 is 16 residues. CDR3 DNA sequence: TGTGCCAGCAGCTTCCTGGACAGGGAGTTCGGAAACACCATATATTTT. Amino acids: CASSFLDREFGNTIYF. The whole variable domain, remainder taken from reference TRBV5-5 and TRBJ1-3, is DAGVTQSPTHLIKTRGQQVTLRCSPISGHKSVSWYQQVLGQGPQFIFQYYEKEERGRGNFPDRFSARQFPNYSSELNVNALLLGDSALYLCASSFLDREFGNTIYFGEGSWLTVV.

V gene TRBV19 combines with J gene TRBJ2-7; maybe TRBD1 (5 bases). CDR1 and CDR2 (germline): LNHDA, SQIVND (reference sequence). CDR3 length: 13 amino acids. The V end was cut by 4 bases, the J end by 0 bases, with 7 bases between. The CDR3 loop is CASSTTVSYEQYF. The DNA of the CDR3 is TGTGCCAGTAGTACGACAGTCTCCTACGAGCAGTACTTC.

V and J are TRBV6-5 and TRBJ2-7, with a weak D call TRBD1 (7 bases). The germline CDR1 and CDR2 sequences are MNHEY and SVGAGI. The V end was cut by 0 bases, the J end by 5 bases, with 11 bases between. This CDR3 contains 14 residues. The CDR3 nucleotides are TGTGCCAGCAGTTACTCCGGCAGGGGGGACGAGCAGTACTTC. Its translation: CASSYSGRGDEQYF.

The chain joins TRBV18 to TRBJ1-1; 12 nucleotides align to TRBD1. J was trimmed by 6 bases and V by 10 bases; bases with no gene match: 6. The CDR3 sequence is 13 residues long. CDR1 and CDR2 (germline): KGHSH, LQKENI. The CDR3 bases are TGTGCCAATCGGGGGACAGGGGGCCCTGAAGCTTTCTTT. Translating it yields CANRGTGGPEAFF.

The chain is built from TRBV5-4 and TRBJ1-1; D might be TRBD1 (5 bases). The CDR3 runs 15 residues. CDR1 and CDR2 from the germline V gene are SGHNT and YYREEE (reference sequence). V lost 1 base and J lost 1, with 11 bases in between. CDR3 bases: TGTGCCAGCAGCTTGATCAGGGAGGCGAACACTGAAGCTTTCTTT. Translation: CASSLIREANTEAFF.

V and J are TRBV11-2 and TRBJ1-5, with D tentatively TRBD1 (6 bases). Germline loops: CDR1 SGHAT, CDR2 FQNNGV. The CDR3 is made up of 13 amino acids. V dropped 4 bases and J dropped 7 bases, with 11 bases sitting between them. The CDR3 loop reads CASSWNRDQPQHF. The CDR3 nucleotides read TGTGCCAGCAGCTGGAACAGGGACCAGCCCCAGCATTTT.

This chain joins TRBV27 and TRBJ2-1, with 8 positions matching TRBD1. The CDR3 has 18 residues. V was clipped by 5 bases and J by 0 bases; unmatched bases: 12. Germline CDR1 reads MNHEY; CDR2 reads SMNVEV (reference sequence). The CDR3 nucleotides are TGTGCCAGCAGTACCGCGACAGGGGCCCTTAGCTCCTACAATGAGCAGTTCTTC. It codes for CASSTATGALSSYNEQFF.

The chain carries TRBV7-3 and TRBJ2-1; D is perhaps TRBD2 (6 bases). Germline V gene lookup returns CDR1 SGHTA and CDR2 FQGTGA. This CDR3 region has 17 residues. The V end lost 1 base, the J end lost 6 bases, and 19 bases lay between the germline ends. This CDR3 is CASSLILRDPPGNEQFF. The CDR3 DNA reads TGTGCCAGCAGCTTAATCCTGCGGGACCCCCCCGGCAATGAGCAGTTCTTC.

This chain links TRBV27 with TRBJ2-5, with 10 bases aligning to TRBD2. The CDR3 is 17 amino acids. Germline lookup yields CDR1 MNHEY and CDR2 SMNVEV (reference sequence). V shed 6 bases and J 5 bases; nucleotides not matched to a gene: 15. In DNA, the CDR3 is TGTGCCAGCAGCCGAAGCCCATTTAGCGGGAGGCTGGAGACCCAGTACTTC. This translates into CASSRSPFSGRLETQYF.

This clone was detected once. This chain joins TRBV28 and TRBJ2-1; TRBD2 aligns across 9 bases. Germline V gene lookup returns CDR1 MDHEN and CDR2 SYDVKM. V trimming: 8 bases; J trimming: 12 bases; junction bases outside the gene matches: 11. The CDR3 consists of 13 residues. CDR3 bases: TGTGCCAGCCTGGCGGGAGGGCCGTCGGGGCAGTTCTTC. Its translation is CASLAGGPSGQFF.

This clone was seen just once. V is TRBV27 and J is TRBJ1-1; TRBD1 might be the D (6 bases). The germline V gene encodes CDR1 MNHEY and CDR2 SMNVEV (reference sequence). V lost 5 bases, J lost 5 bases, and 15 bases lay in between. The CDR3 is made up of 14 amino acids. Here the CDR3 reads CASSPIEGGTEAFF. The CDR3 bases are TGTGCCAGCAGTCCCATTGAGGGGGGGACTGAAGCTTTCTTT.

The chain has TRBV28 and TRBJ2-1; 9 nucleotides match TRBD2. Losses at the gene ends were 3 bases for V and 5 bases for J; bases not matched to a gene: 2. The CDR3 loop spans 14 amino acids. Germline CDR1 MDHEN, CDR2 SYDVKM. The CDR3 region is CASSLEREDNEQFF. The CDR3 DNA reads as TGTGCCAGCAGTTTGGAGCGGGAGGACAATGAGCAGTTCTTC.

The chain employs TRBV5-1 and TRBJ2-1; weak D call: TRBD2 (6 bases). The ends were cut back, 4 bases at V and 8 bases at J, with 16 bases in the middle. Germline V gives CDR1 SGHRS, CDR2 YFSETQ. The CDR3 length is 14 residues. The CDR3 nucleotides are TGCGCCAGCAGCCCGGGGACTCCCCTCGATGAGCAGTTCTTC. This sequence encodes CASSPGTPLDEQFF. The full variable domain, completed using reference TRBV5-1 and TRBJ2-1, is KAGVTQTPRYLIKTRGQQVTLSCSPISGHRSVSWYQQTPGQGLQFLFEYFSETQRNKGNFPGRFSGRQFSNSRSEMNVSTLELGDSALYLCASSPGTPLDEQFFGPGTRLTVL.

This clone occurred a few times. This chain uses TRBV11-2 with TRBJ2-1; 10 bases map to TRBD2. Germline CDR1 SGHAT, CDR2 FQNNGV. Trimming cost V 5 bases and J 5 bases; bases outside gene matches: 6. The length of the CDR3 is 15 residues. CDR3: CASSPGLADNNEQFF. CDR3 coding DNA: TGTGCCAGCAGCCCTGGACTAGCGGACAACAATGAGCAGTTCTTC.

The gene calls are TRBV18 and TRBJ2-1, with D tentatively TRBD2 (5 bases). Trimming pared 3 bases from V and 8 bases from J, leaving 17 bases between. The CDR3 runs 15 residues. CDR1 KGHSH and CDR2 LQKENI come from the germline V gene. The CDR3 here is CASSPLASSGDEQFF. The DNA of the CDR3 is TGTGCCAGCTCACCTCTCGCTAGCTCTGGGGATGAGCAGTTCTTC.

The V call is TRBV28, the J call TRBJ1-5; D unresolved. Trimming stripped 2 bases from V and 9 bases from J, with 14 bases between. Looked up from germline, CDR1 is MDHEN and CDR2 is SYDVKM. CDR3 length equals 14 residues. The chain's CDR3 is CASSLEATSLPQHF. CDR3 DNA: TGTGCCAGCAGTTTAGAGGCCACATCCTTGCCCCAGCATTTT. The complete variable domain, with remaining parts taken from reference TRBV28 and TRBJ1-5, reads DVKVTQSSRYLVKRTGEKVFLECVQDMDHENMFWYRQDPGLGLRLIYFSYDVKMKEKGDIPEGYSVSREKKERFSLILESASTNQTSMYLCASSLEATSLPQHFGDGTRLSIL.

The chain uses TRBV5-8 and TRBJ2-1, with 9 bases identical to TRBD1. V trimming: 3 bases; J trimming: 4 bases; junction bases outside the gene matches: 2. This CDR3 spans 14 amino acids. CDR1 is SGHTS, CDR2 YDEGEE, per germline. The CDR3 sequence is CASSWGTGYNEQFF. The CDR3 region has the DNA TGTGCCAGCAGCTGGGGGACAGGGTACAATGAGCAGTTCTTC.

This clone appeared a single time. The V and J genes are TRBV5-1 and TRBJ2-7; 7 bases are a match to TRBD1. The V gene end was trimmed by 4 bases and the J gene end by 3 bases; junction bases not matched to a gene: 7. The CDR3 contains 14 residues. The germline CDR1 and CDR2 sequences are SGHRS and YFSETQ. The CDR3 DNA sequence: TGCGCCAGCAGCCCTGGACAGGCCTACTACGAGCAGTACTTC. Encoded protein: CASSPGQAYYEQYF.